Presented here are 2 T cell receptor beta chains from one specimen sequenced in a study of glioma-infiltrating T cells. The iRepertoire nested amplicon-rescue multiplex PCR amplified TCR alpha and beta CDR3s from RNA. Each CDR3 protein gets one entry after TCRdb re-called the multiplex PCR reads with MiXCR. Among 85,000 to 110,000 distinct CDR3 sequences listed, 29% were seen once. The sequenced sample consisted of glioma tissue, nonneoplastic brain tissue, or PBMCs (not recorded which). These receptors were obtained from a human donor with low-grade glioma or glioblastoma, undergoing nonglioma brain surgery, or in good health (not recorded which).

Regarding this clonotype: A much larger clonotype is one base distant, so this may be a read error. CDR3 sequence: CASSQEVHEQYF. In DNA, the CDR3 is TGTGCCAGCTCACAGGAAGTCCACGAGCAGTACTTC. This rearrangement joins TRBV18 to TRBJ2-7; D is uncertain. V was clipped by 4 bases and J by 5 bases, with 9 bases between them. The CDR3 covers 12 residues. Germline-derived CDR1 and CDR2 are KGHSH and LQKENI. Together with reference TRBV18 and TRBJ2-7, the CDR3 gives the full variable domain: NAGVMQNPRHLVRRRGQEARLRCSPMKGHSHVYWYRQLPEEGLKFMVYLQKENIIDESGMPKERFSAEFPKEGPSILRIQQVVRGDSAAYFCASSQEVHEQYFGPGTRLTVT.

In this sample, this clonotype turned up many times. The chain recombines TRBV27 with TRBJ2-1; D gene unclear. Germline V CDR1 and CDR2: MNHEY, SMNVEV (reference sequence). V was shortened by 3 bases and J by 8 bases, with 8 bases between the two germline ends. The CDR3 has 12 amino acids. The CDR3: CASSFPGYEQFF. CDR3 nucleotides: TGTGCCAGCAGTTTCCCCGGATATGAGCAGTTCTTC.